This T cell receptor (beta chain) was observed in a study of shared clonotypes between healthy human individuals. Only Caucasian adults living in Nashville, Tennessee made up the donor group. Study observations and caveats: The diversity represented, both genetic and in exposure history, was limited by few donors. Sequencing depth was expected to affect clonotype sharing among donors.

Unsorted PBMC DNA was sequenced on ten immunoSEQ deep assay plates. Libraries were prepared by immunoSEQ multiplex PCR; TCRdb keeps only in-frame clonotypes and omits some of them. The sample lists approximately 440,000 clones, more than 70% occurring once. Concerning this clone: Its antigen is not identified.

The CDR3 has 16 amino acids. Looked up from germline, CDR1 is PRHDT and CDR2 is FYEKMQ (reference sequence). Trimming pared 1 base from V and 5 bases from J, leaving 17 bases between. The sample taken for sequencing was PBMCs. The rearrangement joins TRBV13 to TRBJ1-1; weak D call: TRBD1 (5 bases). The sequence derives from a middle-aged woman in good health. Some clones in this sample may be carry-over from other donors' samples. The CDR3: CASSLAGGGMWTEAFF. The CDR3 DNA reads TGTGCCAGCAGCTTAGCTGGGGGTGGGATGTGGACTGAAGCTTTCTTT.